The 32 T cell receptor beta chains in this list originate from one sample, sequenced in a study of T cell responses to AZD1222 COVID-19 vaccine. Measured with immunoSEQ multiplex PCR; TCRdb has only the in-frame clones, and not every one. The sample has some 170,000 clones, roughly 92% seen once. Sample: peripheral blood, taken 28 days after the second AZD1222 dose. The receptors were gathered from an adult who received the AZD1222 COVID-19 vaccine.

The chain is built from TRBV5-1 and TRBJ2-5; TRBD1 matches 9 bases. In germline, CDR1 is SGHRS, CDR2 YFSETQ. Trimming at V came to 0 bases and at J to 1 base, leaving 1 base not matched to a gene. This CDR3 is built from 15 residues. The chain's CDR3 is CASSLGGQGQETQYF. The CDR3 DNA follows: TGCGCCAGCAGCTTGGGGGGACAGGGCCAAGAGACCCAGTACTTC.

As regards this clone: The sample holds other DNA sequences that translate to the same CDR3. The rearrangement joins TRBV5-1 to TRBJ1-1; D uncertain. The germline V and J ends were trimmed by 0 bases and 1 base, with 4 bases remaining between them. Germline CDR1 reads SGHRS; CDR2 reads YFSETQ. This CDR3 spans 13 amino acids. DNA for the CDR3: TGCGCCAGCAGCTTGGCCAGGAACACTGAAGCTTTCTTT. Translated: CASSLARNTEAFF.

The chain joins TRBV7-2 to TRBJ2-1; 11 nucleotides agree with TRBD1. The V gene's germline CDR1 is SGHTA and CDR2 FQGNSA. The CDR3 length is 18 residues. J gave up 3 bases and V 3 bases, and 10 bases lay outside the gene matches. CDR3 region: CASSFHSTGTGGYNEQFF. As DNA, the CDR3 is TGTGCCAGCAGCTTTCACTCGACCGGGACAGGGGGCTACAATGAGCAGTTCTTC.

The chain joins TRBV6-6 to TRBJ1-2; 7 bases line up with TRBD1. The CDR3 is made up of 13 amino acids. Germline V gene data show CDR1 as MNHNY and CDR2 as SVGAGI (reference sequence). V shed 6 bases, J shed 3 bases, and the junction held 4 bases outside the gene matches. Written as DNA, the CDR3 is TGTGCCAGCAGCACAGGGGCCCACTATGGCTACACCTTC. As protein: CASSTGAHYGYTF.

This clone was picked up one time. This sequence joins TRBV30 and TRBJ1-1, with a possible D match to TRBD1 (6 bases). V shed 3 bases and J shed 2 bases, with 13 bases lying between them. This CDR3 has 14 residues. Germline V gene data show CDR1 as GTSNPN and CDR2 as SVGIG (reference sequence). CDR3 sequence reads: CAWRRRTVNTEAFF. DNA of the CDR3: TGTGCCTGGAGGAGGAGGACAGTTAACACTGAAGCTTTCTTT.

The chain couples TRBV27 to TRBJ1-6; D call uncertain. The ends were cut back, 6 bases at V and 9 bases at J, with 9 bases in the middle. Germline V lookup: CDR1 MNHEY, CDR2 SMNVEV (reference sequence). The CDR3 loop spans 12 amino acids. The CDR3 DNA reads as TGTGCCAGCAGCCGGGAAGGTTCACCCCTCCACTTT. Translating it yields CASSREGSPLHF.

The CDR3 is CATTGQGGVSRGYTF. As DNA, the CDR3 is TGTGCCACCACGGGACAGGGAGGAGTATCTAGGGGCTACACCTTC. The J gene is TRBJ1-2, the V gene TRBV6-5, with 9 nucleotides matching TRBD1. This CDR3 spans 15 amino acids. From germline, CDR1 is MNHEY and CDR2 SVGAGI. V lost 10 bases and J lost 8; bases outside the gene matches: 17.

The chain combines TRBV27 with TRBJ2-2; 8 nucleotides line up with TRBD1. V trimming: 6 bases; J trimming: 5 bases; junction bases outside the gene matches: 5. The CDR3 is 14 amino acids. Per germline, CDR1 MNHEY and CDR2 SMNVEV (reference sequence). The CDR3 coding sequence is TGTGCCAGCAGGGGGACAGGTCAGACCGGGGAGCTGTTTTTT. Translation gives CASRGTGQTGELFF.

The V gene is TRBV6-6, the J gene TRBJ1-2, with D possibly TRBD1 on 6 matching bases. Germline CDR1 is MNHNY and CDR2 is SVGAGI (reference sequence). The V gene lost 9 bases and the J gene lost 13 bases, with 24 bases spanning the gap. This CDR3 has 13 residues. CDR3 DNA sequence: TGTGCCAGTGGAGAGACAGGCCAGCATTCTCCCACCTTC. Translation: CASGETGQHSPTF.

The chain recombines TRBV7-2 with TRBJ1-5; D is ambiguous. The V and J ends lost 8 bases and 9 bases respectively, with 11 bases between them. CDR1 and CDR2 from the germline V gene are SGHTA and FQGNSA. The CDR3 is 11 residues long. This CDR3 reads CASGLGGPQHF. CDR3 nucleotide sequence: TGTGCCAGCGGACTAGGAGGGCCCCAGCATTTT.

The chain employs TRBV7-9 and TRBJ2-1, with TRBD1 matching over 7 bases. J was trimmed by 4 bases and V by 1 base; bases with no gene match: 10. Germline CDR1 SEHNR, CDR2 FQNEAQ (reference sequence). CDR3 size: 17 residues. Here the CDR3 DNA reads TGTGCCAGCAGCTTAGGTAGGGGGCGCCCAGCTTACAATGAGCAGTTCTTC. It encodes CASSLGRGRPAYNEQFF. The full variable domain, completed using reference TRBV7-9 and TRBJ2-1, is DTGVSQNPRHKITKRGQNVTFRCDPISEHNRLYWYRQTLGQGPEFLTYFQNEAQLEKSRLLSDRFSAERPKGSFSTLEIQRTEQGDSAMYLCASSLGRGRPAYNEQFFGPGTRLTVL.

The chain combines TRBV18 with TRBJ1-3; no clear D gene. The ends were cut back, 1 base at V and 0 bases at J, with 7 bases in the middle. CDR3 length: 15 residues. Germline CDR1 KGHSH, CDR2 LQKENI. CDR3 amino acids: CASSPLDASGNTIYF. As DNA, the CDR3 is TGTGCCAGCTCACCACTTGATGCCTCTGGAAACACCATATATTTT.

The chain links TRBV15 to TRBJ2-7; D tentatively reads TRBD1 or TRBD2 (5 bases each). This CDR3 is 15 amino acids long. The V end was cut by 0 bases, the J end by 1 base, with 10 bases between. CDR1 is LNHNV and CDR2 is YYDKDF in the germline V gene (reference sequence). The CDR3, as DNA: TGTGCCACCAGCAGAGATCGGGACCAATCCTACGAGCAGTACTTC. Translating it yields CATSRDRDQSYEQYF.

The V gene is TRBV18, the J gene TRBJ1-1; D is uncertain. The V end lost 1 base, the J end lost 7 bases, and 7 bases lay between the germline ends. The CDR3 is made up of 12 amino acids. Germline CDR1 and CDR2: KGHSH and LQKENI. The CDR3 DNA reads TGTGCCAGCTCACCACGGGAGGGTGAAGCTTTCTTT. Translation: CASSPREGEAFF.

CDR3 amino acids: CASTTGGQQETQYF. The DNA of the CDR3 is TGTGCCAGCACAACAGGGGGTCAGCAAGAGACCCAGTACTTC. This chain links TRBV5-5 with TRBJ2-5; 8 bases fit TRBD1. The CDR3 sequence is 14 residues long. Germline V gives CDR1 SGHKS, CDR2 YYEKEE (reference sequence). With V trimmed by 6 bases and J by 2 bases, 6 bases remained unmatched.

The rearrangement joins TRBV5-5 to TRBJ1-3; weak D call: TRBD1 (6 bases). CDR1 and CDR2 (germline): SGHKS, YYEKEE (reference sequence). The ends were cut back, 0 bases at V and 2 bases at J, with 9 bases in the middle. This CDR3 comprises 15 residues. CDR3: CASSLEGDTGNTIYF. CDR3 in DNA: TGTGCCAGCAGCTTGGAGGGGGACACTGGAAACACCATATATTTT.

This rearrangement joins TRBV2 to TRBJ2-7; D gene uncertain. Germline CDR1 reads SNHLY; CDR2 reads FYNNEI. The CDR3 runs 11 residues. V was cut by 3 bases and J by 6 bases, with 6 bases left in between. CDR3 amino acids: CASSETREQYF. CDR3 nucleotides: TGTGCCAGCAGTGAGACCCGCGAGCAGTACTTC.

CDR3 amino acids: CASSPQRQGQETQYF. Written as DNA, the CDR3 is TGTGCCAGCTCCCCACAAAGACAGGGCCAAGAGACCCAGTACTTC. The V gene is TRBV21-1, the J gene TRBJ2-5; the D segment call TRBD1 is taken from the table without a DNA check. TRBV21-1 is assigned pseudogene status. The CDR3 length is 15 residues.

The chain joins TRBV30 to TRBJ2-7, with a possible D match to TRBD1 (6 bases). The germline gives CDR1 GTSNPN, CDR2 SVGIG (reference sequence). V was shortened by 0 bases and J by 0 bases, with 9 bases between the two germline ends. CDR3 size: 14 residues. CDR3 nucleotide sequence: TGTGCCTGGAGTGTAGGCAGGGGCTCCTACGAGCAGTACTTC. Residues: CAWSVGRGSYEQYF. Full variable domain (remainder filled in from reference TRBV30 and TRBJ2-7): SQTIHQWPATLVQPVGSPLSLECTVEGTSNPNLYWYRQAAGRGLQLLFYSVGIGQISSEVPQNLSASRPQDRQFILSSKKLLLSDSGFYLCAWSVGRGSYEQYFGPGTRLTVT.

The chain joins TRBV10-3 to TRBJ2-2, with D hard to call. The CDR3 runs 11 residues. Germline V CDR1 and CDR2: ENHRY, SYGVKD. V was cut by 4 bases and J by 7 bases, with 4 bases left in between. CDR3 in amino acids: CAISGGGELFF. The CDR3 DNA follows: TGTGCCATCAGTGGGGGCGGGGAGCTGTTTTTT.

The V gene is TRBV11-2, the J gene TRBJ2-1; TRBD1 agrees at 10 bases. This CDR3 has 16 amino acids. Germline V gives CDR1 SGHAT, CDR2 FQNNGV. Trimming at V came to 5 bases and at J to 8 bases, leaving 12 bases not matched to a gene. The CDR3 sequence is CASSAAYAGTGDEQFF. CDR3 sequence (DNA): TGTGCCAGCAGCGCAGCCTATGCCGGGACAGGGGATGAGCAGTTCTTC.

The CDR3 protein is CASRDDSYEQYF. The CDR3 DNA follows: TGCGCCAGCAGGGACGACTCCTACGAGCAGTACTTC. The rearrangement links TRBV10-2 to TRBJ2-7; D is unclear. Germline V lookup: CDR1 WSHSY, CDR2 SAAADI. The CDR3 length is 12 residues. Trimming removed 6 bases at V and 0 bases at J, with 6 bases between.

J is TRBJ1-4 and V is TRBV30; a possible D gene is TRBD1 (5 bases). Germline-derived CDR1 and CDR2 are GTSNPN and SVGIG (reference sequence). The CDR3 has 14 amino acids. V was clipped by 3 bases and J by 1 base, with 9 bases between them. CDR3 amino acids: CAWSRQLTNEKLFF. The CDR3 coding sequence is TGTGCCTGGAGCAGACAGTTAACTAATGAAAAACTGTTTTTT.

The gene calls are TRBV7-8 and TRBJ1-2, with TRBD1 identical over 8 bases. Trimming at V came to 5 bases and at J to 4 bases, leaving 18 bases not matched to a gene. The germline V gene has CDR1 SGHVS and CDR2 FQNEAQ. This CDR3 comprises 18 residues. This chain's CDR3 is CASSPAGGRGRRSYGYTF. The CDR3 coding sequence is TGTGCCAGCAGCCCCGCAGGGGGCAGGGGGCGTCGGTCCTATGGCTACACCTTC.

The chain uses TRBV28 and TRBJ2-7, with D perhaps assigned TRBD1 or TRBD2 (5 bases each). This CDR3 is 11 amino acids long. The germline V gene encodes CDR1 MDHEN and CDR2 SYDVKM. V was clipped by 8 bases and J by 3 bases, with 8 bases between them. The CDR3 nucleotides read TGTGCCAGCCGGGGCCTCTACGAGCAGTACTTC. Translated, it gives CASRGLYEQYF.

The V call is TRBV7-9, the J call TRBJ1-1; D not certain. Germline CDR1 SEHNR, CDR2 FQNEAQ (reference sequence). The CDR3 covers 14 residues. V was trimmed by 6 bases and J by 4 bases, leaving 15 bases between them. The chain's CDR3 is CASSSDLRSTEAFF. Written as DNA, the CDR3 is TGTGCCAGCAGTTCCGACTTGAGGAGCACTGAAGCTTTCTTT.

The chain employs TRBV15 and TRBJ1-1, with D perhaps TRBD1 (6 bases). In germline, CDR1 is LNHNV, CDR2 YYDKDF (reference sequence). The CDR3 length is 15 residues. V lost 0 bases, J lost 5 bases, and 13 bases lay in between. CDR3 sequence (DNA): TGTGCCACCAGCAGAGATGCACAGGGTCGGACTGAAGCTTTCTTT. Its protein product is CATSRDAQGRTEAFF.

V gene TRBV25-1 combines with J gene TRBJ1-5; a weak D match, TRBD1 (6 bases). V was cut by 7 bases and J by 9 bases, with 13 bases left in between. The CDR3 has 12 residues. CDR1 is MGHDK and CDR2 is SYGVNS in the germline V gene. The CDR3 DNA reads TGTGCCAGCAATGGGGAGGGGGGGCCCCAGCATTTT. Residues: CASNGEGGPQHF.

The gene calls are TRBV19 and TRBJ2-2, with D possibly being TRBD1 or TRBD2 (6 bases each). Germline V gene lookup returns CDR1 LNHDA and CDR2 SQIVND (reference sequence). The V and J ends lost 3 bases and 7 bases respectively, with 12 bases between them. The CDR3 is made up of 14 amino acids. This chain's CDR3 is CASSMAGEVGELFF. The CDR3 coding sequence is TGTGCCAGTAGTATGGCAGGGGAGGTCGGGGAGCTGTTTTTT.

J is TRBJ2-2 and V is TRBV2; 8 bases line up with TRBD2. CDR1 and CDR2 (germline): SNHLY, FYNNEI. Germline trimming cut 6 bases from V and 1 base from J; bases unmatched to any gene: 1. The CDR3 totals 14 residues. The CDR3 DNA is TGTGCCAGCAGGAGCGGGAGGAACACCGGGGAGCTGTTTTTT. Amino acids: CASRSGRNTGELFF.

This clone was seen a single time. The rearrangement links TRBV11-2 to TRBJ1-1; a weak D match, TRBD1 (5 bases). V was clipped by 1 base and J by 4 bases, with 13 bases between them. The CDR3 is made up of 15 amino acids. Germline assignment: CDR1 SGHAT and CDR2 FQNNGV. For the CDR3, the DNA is TGTGCCAGCAGCTTAGGTGCGGGGGTGAGCACTGAAGCTTTCTTT. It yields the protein CASSLGAGVSTEAFF.

The CDR3 sequence: CSVLRLAGVSYEQYF. DNA of the CDR3: TGCAGCGTTCTTAGACTAGCGGGGGTCTCCTACGAGCAGTACTTC. The V and J genes are TRBV29-1 and TRBJ2-7; 12 nucleotides line up with TRBD2. The ends lost 5 bases at V and 0 bases at J; junction bases unmatched: 5. Germline V gene data show CDR1 as SQVTM and CDR2 as ANQGSEA. This CDR3 is 15 amino acids long.